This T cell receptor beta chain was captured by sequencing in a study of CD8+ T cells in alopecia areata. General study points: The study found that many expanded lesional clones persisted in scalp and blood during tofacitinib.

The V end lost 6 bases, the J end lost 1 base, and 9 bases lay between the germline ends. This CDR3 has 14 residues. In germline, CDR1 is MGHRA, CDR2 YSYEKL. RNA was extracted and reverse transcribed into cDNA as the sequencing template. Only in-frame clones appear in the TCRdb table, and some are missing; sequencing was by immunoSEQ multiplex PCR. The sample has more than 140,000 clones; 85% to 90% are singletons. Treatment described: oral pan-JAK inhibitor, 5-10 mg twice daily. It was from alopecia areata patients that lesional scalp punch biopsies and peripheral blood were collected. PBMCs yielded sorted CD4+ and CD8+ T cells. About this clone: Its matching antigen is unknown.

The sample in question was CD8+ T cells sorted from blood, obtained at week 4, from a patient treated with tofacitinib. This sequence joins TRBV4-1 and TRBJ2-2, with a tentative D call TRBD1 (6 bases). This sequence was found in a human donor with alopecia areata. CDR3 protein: CASRYRVNTGELFF. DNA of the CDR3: TGCGCCAGCAGATACAGGGTGAACACCGGGGAGCTGTTTTTT.